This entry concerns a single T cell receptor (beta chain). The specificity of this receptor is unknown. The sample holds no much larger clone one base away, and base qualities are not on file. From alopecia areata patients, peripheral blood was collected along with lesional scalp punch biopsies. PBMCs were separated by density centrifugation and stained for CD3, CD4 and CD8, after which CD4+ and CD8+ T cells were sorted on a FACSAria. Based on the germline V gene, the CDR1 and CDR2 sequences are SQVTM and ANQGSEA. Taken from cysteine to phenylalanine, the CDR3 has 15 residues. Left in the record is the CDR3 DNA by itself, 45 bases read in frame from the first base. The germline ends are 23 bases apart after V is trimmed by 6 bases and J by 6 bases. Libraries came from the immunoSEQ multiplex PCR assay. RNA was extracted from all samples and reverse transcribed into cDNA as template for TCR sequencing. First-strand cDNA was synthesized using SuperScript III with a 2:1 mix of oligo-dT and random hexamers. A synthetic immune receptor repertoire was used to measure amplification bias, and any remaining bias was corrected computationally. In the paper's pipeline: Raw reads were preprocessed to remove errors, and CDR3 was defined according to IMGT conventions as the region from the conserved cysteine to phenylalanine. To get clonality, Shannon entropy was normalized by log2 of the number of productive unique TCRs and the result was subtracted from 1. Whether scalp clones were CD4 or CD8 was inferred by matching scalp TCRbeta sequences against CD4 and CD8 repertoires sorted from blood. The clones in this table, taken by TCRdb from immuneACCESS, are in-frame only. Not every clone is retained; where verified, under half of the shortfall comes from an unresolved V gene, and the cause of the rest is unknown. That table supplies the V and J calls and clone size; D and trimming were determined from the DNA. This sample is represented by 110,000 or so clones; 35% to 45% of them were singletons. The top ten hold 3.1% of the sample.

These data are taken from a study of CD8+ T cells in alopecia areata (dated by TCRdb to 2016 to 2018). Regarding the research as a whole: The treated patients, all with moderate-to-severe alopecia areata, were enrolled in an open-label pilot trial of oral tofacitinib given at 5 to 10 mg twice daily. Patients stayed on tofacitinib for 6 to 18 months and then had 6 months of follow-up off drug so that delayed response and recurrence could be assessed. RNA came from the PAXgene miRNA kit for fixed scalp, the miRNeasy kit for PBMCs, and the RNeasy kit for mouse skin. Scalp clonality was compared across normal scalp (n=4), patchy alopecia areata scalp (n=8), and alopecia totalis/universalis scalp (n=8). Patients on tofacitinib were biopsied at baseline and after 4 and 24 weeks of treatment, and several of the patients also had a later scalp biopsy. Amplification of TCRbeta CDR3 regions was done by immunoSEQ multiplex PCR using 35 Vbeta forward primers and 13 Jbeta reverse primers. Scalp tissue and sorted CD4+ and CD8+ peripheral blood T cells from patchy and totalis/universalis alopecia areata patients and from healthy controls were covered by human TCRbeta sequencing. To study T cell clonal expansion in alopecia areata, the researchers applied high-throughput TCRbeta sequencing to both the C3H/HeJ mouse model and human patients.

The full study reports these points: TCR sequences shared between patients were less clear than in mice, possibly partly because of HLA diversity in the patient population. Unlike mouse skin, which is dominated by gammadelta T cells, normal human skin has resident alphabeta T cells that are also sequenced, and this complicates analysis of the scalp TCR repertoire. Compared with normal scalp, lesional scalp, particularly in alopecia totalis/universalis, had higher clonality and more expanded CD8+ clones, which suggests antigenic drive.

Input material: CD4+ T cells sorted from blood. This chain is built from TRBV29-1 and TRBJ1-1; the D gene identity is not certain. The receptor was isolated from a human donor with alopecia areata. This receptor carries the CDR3 CSVGFLSVPRAEAFF. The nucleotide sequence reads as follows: TGCAGCGTGGGGTTTCTCTCGGTCCCGAGGGCTGAAGCTTTCTTT.